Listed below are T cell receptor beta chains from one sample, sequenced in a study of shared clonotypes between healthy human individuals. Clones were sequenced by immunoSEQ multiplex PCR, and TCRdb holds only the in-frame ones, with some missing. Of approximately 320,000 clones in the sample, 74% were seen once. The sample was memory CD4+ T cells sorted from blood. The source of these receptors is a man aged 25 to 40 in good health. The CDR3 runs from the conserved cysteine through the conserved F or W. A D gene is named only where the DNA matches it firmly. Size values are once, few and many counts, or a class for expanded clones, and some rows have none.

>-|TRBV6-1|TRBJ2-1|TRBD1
TGTGCCAGCAGGGACAGGCCGAGAAATGAGCAGTTCTTC
CASRDRPRNEQFF
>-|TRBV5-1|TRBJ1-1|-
TGCGCCAGCAGCCCAACGGGGGGGGCCGTATCGTCAGCTTTCTTT
CASSPTGGAVSSAFF
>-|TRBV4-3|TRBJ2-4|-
TGCGCCAGCAGCCAATTGGGCCGGGACGGGGGCAAAAACATTCAGTACTTC
CASSQLGRDGGKNIQYF
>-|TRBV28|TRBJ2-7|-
TGTGCCAGCAAAGCGAATAGCTACGAGCAGTACTTC
CASKANSYEQYF
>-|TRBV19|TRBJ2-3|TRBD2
TGTGCCAGTGGGACTAGCGGAACAGATACGCAGTATTTT
CASGTSGTDTQYF
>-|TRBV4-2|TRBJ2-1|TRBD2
TGTGCCAGCAGCCAGGCTACTAGCGGGGGGAACAATGAGCAGTTCTTC
CASSQATSGGNNEQFF
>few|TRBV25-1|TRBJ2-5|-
TGTGCCAGCACCCCAGGGGGGGAACGGCAAGAGACCCAGTACTTC
CASTPGGERQETQYF
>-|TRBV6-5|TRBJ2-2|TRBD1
TGTGCCAGCAGTTACCCGAGACAGGGGGGGACCGGGGAGCTGTTTTTT
CASSYPRQGGTGELFF
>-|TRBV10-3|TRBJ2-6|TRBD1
TGTGCCATTTCCCGTCTGACAGGGTCGGGGGCCAACGTCCTGACTTTC
CAISRLTGSGANVLTF
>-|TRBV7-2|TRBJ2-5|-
TGTGCCAGCAGCTTAATAGGACGGGGGCGACGGTTCCAAGAGACCCAGTACTTC
CASSLIGRGRRFQETQYF
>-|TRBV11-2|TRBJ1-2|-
TGTGCCAGCAGCCCTAGAATAACCAACTATGGCTACACCTTC
CASSPRITNYGYTF
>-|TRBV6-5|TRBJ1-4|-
TGTGCCAGCAGACTCCTTGGATCTGACGGGGAAAAACTGTTTTTT
CASRLLGSDGEKLFF
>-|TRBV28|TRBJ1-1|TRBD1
TGTGCCAGCATCGGAGGGGGCGAGGTAGCTTTCTTT
CASIGGGEVAFF
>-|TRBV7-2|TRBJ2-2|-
TGTGCCAGCACCTCTGGAGGTGGAAGCGCCGGGGAGCTGTTTTTT
CASTSGGGSAGELFF
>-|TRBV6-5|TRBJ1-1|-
TGTGCCAGCAGTTACTCGGGCCTTCGGAACACTGAAGCTTTCTTT
CASSYSGLRNTEAFF
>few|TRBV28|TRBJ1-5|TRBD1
TGTGCCAGCAGTCCCATAGGACAGGGTAGACGTCAGCCCCAGCATTTT
CASSPIGQGRRQPQHF